These 16 T cell receptor beta chains originate from one sample sequenced in a study of cytomegalovirus exposure and HLA in healthy donors. PCR primers comprised 60 Vbeta and 13 Jbeta primers. Here immunoSEQ multiplex PCR was the method, and the copy in TCRdb shows in-frame clones only, minus some. The table shows 310,000 or so clones, with around 90% occurring only once. The source material was PBMCs. Every receptor here comes from a woman under 30 in good health and CMV-seronegative.

The table lists this clone with a count of one. This chain uses TRBV2 with TRBJ2-7; D is unresolved. Trimming shortened V by 2 bases and J by 6 bases, and 11 bases separated the two germline ends. Germline V gene lookup returns CDR1 SNHLY and CDR2 FYNNEI. The CDR3 has 13 residues. CDR3 sequence (DNA): TGTGCCAGCAGTGAATTAGCTGCGCGCGAGCAGTACTTC. Protein product: CASSELAAREQYF.

This clone was detected only once. J is TRBJ2-5 and V is TRBV2; D is perhaps TRBD1 (5 bases). The germline V and J ends were trimmed by 6 bases and 3 bases, with 5 bases remaining between them. This CDR3 comprises 11 residues. CDR1 and CDR2 from the germline V gene are SNHLY and FYNNEI. CDR3 sequence (DNA): TGTGCCAGCAGGACAGAAGAGACCCAGTACTTC. Its translation is CASRTEETQYF.

As concerns this clone: One end of the junction varies from germline; a read error may be responsible. The same CDR3 can be traced to other DNA sequences in this sample. The V call is TRBV5-6, the J call TRBJ2-1, with D possibly being TRBD2 (6 bases). CDR1 and CDR2 (germline): SGHDT, YYEEEE. The CDR3 sequence is 13 residues long. CDR3 coding DNA: TGTGCCAGCAGCCCCGGGACTCCTAATGAACAGTTCTTC. Amino acids: CASSPGTPNEQFF.

J is TRBJ2-5 and V is TRBV6-1, with 8 bases identical to TRBD2. The DNA matches TRBJ2-7 better at its end, which makes the J call doubtful. CDR3 length: 15 residues. CDR1 MNHNS and CDR2 SASEGT come from the germline V gene. CDR3 DNA: TGTGCCAGCAGTGAAGAGGTAGCGGGGTGGCACGAGCAGTACTTC. Its translation is CASSEEVAGWHEQYF.

The gene calls are TRBV29-1 and TRBJ2-6; TRBD1 is a possible D gene (6 bases). CDR1 and CDR2 (germline): SQVTM, ANQGSEA. The CDR3 consists of 16 residues. Trimming took 5 bases from V and 10 from J, leaving 24 bases between them. The CDR3 loop reads CSVQMGAAPRSNVLTF. Here the CDR3 DNA reads TGCAGCGTTCAAATGGGGGCAGCCCCAAGGAGTAACGTCCTGACTTTC.

This chain joins TRBV2 and TRBJ1-2; D call uncertain. The V end lost 4 bases, the J end lost 4 bases, and 7 bases lay between the germline ends. The CDR3 loop spans 12 amino acids. Germline lookup yields CDR1 SNHLY and CDR2 FYNNEI. This CDR3 reads CASSGRGYGYTF. CDR3 DNA: TGTGCCAGCAGTGGTCGGGGCTATGGCTACACCTTC. The full variable domain, in which reference TRBV2 and TRBJ1-2 provide the parts outside the CDR3, is EPEVTQTPSHQVTQMGQEVILRCVPISNHLYFYWYRQILGQKVEFLVSFYNNEISEKSEIFDDQFSVERPDGSNFTLKIRSTKLEDSAMYFCASSGRGYGYTFGSGTRLTVV.

The genes are TRBV11-2 and TRBJ1-2; D is undetermined. The CDR3 is 13 residues long. CDR1 and CDR2 from the germline V gene are SGHAT and FQNNGV. V lost 5 bases and J lost 7, with 14 bases in between. CDR3 DNA: TGTGCCAGCAGCGCTGGACTATCGGGTGGCTACACCTTC. Translation gives CASSAGLSGGYTF.

This chain links TRBV7-2 with TRBJ2-2, with 7 bases fitting TRBD2. The CDR3 is 15 amino acids. The V gene's germline CDR1 is SGHTA and CDR2 FQGNSA. J was trimmed by 3 bases and V by 5 bases; bases with no gene match: 6. The CDR3, as DNA: TGTGCCAGCAGCCCCCCACGGGGGGACACCGGGGAGCTGTTTTTT. Amino acid sequence: CASSPPRGDTGELFF. The entire variable domain, with the rest obtained from reference TRBV7-2 and TRBJ2-2, is as follows: GAGVSQSPSNKVTEKGKDVELRCDPISGHTALYWYRQSLGQGLEFLIYFQGNSAPDKSGLPSDRFSAERTGGSVSTLTIQRTQQEDSAVYLCASSPPRGDTGELFFGEGSRLTVL.

V is TRBV19 and J is TRBJ1-2; D ambiguous. The CDR3 extends over 11 amino acids. Germline CDR1 reads LNHDA; CDR2 reads SQIVND (reference sequence). The V end was cut by 8 bases, the J end by 8 bases, with 12 bases between. CDR3 sequence (DNA): TGTGCCAGTGCCATCCCGGGGGGCTACACCTTC. As protein: CASAIPGGYTF.

The rearrangement uses TRBV11-2 and TRBJ2-1; no reliable D call. Between the trimmed V and J ends, which lost 1 base and 0 bases, there was a span of 10 bases. The V gene's germline CDR1 is SGHAT and CDR2 FQNNGV. This CDR3 region has 16 residues. The CDR3 nucleotides are TGTGCCAGCAGCTTAGGACCGGGTGGCTCCTACAATGAGCAGTTCTTC. It yields the protein CASSLGPGGSYNEQFF. Using reference TRBV11-2 and TRBJ2-1 for the parts outside the CDR3, the full variable domain is EAGVAQSPRYKIIEKRQSVAFWCNPISGHATLYWYQQILGQGPKLLIQFQNNGVVDDSQLPKDRFSAERLKGVDSTLKIQPAKLEDSAVYLCASSLGPGGSYNEQFFGPGTRLTVL.

The sample holds a few counts of this clone. V is TRBV19 and J is TRBJ1-2; 8 nucleotides agree with TRBD1. Germline CDR1 is LNHDA and CDR2 is SQIVND (reference sequence). The CDR3 extends over 13 amino acids. Trimming at V came to 7 bases and at J to 4 bases, leaving 5 bases not matched to a gene. In DNA, the CDR3 is TGTGCCAGTAACCCAACAGGGGGCTATGGCTACACCTTC. This gives the protein CASNPTGGYGYTF. The full variable domain, its missing parts supplied by reference TRBV19 and TRBJ1-2, is DGGITQSPKYLFRKEGQNVTLSCEQNLNHDAMYWYRQDPGQGLRLIYYSQIVNDFQKGDIAEGYSVSREKKESFPLTVTSAQKNPTAFYLCASNPTGGYGYTFGSGTRLTVV.

The V and J genes are TRBV19 and TRBJ2-3, with D hard to call. This CDR3 comprises 14 residues. V was trimmed by 4 bases and J by 1 base, leaving 9 bases between them. The germline CDR1 and CDR2 sequences are LNHDA and SQIVND (reference sequence). The CDR3 DNA sequence: TGTGCCAGTAGTAAGCCCCTAGGCACAGATACGCAGTATTTT. Its protein is CASSKPLGTDTQYF.

The chain is built from TRBV6-5 and TRBJ2-3, with 11 bases identical to TRBD2. This CDR3 is built from 15 residues. Trimming took 7 bases from V and 5 from J; bases not matched to a gene: 8. The germline CDR1 and CDR2 sequences are MNHEY and SVGAGI. The CDR3 loop is CASTLAGGPQDTQYF. The DNA for the CDR3 is TGTGCCAGCACCTTAGCGGGGGGGCCCCAAGATACGCAGTATTTT.

This clone was counted ten times or more. This chain uses TRBV5-4 with TRBJ1-4; D not resolved. The germline V gene encodes CDR1 SGHNT and CDR2 YYREEE (reference sequence). V was pared by 3 bases and J by 10 bases, with 10 bases between. The CDR3 totals 12 residues. The CDR3 here is CASSSVGGKLFF. In DNA, the CDR3 is TGTGCCAGCAGCTCGGTGGGAGGAAAACTGTTTTTT.

The chain links TRBV10-3 to TRBJ1-1; 7 nucleotides line up with TRBD1. Germline V CDR1 and CDR2: ENHRY, SYGVKD. This CDR3 spans 14 amino acids. J gave up 5 bases and V 3 bases, and 6 bases lay outside the gene matches. CDR3 sequence reads: CAISDKGAATEAFF. The CDR3 bases are TGTGCCATCAGTGATAAGGGGGCGGCGACTGAAGCTTTCTTT.

The chain carries TRBV15 and TRBJ2-2, with 7 bases lining up with TRBD1. Germline values: CDR1 LNHNV, CDR2 YYDKDF (reference sequence). V lost 0 bases to trimming and J lost 7 bases; unmatched junction nucleotides: 5. This CDR3 spans 15 amino acids. Here the CDR3 reads CATSRDSDRSGELFF. In DNA, the CDR3 is TGTGCCACCAGCAGAGATTCGGACAGGAGCGGGGAGCTGTTTTTT.